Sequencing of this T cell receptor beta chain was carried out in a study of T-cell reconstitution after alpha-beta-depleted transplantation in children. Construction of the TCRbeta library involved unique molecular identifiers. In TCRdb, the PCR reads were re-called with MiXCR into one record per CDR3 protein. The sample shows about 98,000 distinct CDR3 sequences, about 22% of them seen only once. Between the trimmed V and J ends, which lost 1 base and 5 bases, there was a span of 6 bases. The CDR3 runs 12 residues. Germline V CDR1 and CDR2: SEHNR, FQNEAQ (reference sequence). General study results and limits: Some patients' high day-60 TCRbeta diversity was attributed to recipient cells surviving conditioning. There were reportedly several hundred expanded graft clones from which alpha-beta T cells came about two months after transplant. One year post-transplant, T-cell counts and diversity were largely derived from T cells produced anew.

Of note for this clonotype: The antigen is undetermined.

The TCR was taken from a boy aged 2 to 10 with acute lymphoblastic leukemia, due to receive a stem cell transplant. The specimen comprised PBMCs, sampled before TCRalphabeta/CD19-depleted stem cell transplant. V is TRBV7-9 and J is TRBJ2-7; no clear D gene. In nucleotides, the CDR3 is TGTGCCAGCAGCTTAGTCCACCACGAGCAGTACTTC. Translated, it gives CASSLVHHEQYF.